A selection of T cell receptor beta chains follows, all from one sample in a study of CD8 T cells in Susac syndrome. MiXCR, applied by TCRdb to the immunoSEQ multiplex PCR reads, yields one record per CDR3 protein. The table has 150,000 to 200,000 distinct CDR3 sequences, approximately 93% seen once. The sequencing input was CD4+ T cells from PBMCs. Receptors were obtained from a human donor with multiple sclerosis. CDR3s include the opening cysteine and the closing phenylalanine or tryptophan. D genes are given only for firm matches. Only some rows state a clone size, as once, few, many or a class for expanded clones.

CDR3 protein: CASSIKTDTEQYF; CDR3 DNA: TGTGCCAGCAGTATTAAGACAGACACCGAGCAGTACTTC; V gene: TRBV12-3/TRBV12-4; D gene: -; J gene: TRBJ2-7; clone size: -
CDR3 protein: CSGGLLETQYF; CDR3 DNA: TGCAGCGGGGGGCTCCTAGAGACCCAGTACTTC; V gene: TRBV29-1; D gene: -; J gene: TRBJ2-5; clone size: -
CDR3 protein: CASSQEAGGELFF; CDR3 DNA: TGCGCCAGCAGCCAGGAAGCGGGCGGGGAGCTGTTTTTT; V gene: TRBV4-3; D gene: -; J gene: TRBJ2-2; clone size: -
CDR3 protein: CASSSPNTGELFF; CDR3 DNA: TGTGCCAGCTCCAGCCCGAACACCGGGGAGCTGTTTTTT; V gene: TRBV7-3; D gene: -; J gene: TRBJ2-2; clone size: -
CDR3 protein: CASSSGIGGSDTQYF; CDR3 DNA: TGTGCCAGCAGTTCAGGGATTGGGGGGTCAGATACGCAGTATTTT; V gene: TRBV6-5; D gene: -; J gene: TRBJ2-3; clone size: -
CDR3 protein: CASRGYTEAFF; CDR3 DNA: TGTGCCAGCAGGGGGTACACTGAAGCTTTCTTT; V gene: TRBV25-1; D gene: -; J gene: TRBJ1-1; clone size: -
CDR3 protein: CASSVVAQGQDGYTF; CDR3 DNA: TGTGCCAGCAGCGTAGTTGCACAGGGCCAGGATGGCTACACCTTC; V gene: TRBV9; D gene: -; J gene: TRBJ1-2; clone size: once
CDR3 protein: CAISVGPSYEQYF; CDR3 DNA: TGTGCCATCAGTGTGGGACCCTCCTACGAGCAGTACTTC; V gene: TRBV10-3; D gene: -; J gene: TRBJ2-7; clone size: -
CDR3 protein: CSATSPSRVGLYNEQFF; CDR3 DNA: TGCAGTGCAACGTCCCCTTCGAGGGTCGGGTTGTACAATGAGCAGTTCTTC; V gene: TRBV20-1; D gene: -; J gene: TRBJ2-1; clone size: once
CDR3 protein: CASSSHGLAVTGELFF; CDR3 DNA: TGCGCCAGCAGCTCACACGGACTAGCGGTGACCGGGGAGCTGTTTTTT; V gene: TRBV5-1; D gene: TRBD2; J gene: TRBJ2-2; clone size: -
CDR3 protein: CSALPMAGAHETQYF; CDR3 DNA: TGCAGTGCTCTTCCAATGGCGGGAGCCCACGAGACCCAGTACTTC; V gene: TRBV20-1; D gene: TRBD2; J gene: TRBJ2-5; clone size: -
CDR3 protein: CASSPRSSGVRLAAWAQETQYF; CDR3 DNA: TGTGCCAGCAGTCCTCGTTCTAGCGGGGTTCGCTTGGCGGCCTGGGCCCAAGAGACCCAGTACTTC; V gene: TRBV27; D gene: TRBD2; J gene: TRBJ2-5; clone size: -
CDR3 protein: CASSLFTGGGDQETQYF; CDR3 DNA: TGTGCCAGCAGCTTGTTTACCGGCGGGGGGGACCAAGAGACCCAGTACTTC; V gene: TRBV5-4; D gene: TRBD2; J gene: TRBJ2-5; clone size: -
CDR3 protein: CASGPGQGPRIEQYF; CDR3 DNA: TGTGCTAGTGGTCCAGGACAGGGTCCAAGAATCGAGCAGTACTTC; V gene: TRBV12-5; D gene: TRBD1; J gene: TRBJ2-7; clone size: -
CDR3 protein: CASSPGSDNYGYTF; CDR3 DNA: TGTGCCAGCTCACCAGGGTCGGATAACTATGGCTACACCTTC; V gene: TRBV18; D gene: -; J gene: TRBJ1-2; clone size: -
CDR3 protein: CASSLLGALTEAFF; CDR3 DNA: TGTGCCAGCAGCTTACTGGGGGCTCTCACTGAAGCTTTCTTT; V gene: TRBV6-2/TRBV6-3; D gene: -; J gene: TRBJ1-1; clone size: -
CDR3 protein: CASSYGAVATNTEAFF; CDR3 DNA: TGTGCCAGCAGTTACGGTGCGGTCGCTACGAACACTGAAGCTTTCTTT; V gene: TRBV6-5; D gene: -; J gene: TRBJ1-1; clone size: -
CDR3 protein: CSVDDGVHEAFF; CDR3 DNA: TGCAGTGTAGACGACGGCGTACATGAAGCTTTCTTT; V gene: TRBV20-1; D gene: -; J gene: TRBJ1-1; clone size: -
CDR3 protein: CATSRDRGVETQYF; CDR3 DNA: TGTGCCACCAGCAGAGATAGGGGTGTGGAGACCCAGTACTTC; V gene: TRBV15; D gene: -; J gene: TRBJ2-5; clone size: -
CDR3 protein: CASSRRGGDTEAFF; CDR3 DNA: TGTGCCAGCAGCCGCCGCGGGGGGGACACTGAAGCTTTCTTT; V gene: TRBV7-9; D gene: -; J gene: TRBJ1-1; clone size: -
CDR3 protein: CASSWGLTSGDTQYF; CDR3 DNA: TGTGCCAGCAGCTGGGGACTGACCTCAGGAGATACGCAGTATTTT; V gene: TRBV5-4; D gene: -; J gene: TRBJ2-3; clone size: -
CDR3 protein: CASSFRSGRETQYF; CDR3 DNA: TGCGCCAGCAGCTTCCGTAGCGGGAGAGAGACCCAGTACTTC; V gene: TRBV5-1; D gene: TRBD2; J gene: TRBJ2-5; clone size: -
CDR3 protein: CASSRLAQPQHF; CDR3 DNA: TGTGCCAGCAGTCGTTTAGCTCAGCCCCAGCATTTT; V gene: TRBV5-6; D gene: -; J gene: TRBJ1-5; clone size: -
CDR3 protein: CAWSGLAEYTGELFF; CDR3 DNA: TGTGCCTGGAGTGGACTAGCGGAATACACCGGGGAGCTGTTTTTT; V gene: TRBV30; D gene: TRBD2; J gene: TRBJ2-2; clone size: -
CDR3 protein: CASSYSSYEQYF; CDR3 DNA: TGTGCCAGCAGCTATAGCTCCTACGAGCAGTACTTC; V gene: TRBV7-2; D gene: -; J gene: TRBJ2-7; clone size: -
CDR3 protein: CSSTSGRVTDTQYF; CDR3 DNA: TGCAGCTCCACTAGCGGGAGGGTTACAGATACGCAGTATTTT; V gene: TRBV20-1; D gene: TRBD2; J gene: TRBJ2-3; clone size: -
CDR3 protein: CATSDPGLAGSYEQYF; CDR3 DNA: TGTGCCACCAGTGATCCGGGACTAGCGGGGTCCTACGAGCAGTACTTC; V gene: TRBV24-1; D gene: TRBD2; J gene: TRBJ2-7; clone size: once
CDR3 protein: CASSQAGTDSGNTIYF; CDR3 DNA: TGCGCCAGCAGTCAAGCGGGAACGGACTCTGGAAACACCATATATTTT; V gene: TRBV4-1; D gene: -; J gene: TRBJ1-3; clone size: -
CDR3 protein: CASSVVLGAEAFF; CDR3 DNA: TGTGCCAGCAGCGTAGTATTGGGGGCTGAAGCTTTCTTT; V gene: TRBV9; D gene: -; J gene: TRBJ1-1; clone size: -
CDR3 protein: CASRRLAGLYNEQFF; CDR3 DNA: TGTGCCAGCAGGCGACTAGCGGGCCTTTACAATGAGCAGTTCTTC; V gene: TRBV6-2/TRBV6-3; D gene: TRBD2; J gene: TRBJ2-1; clone size: -
CDR3 protein: CASSFERTSDTQYF; CDR3 DNA: TGTGCCAGCAGCTTCGAACGGACTTCTGATACGCAGTATTTT; V gene: TRBV11-2; D gene: -; J gene: TRBJ2-3; clone size: -
CDR3 protein: CASSLQDSYEQYF; CDR3 DNA: TGTGCCAGCAGCTTACAGGACAGCTACGAGCAGTACTTC; V gene: TRBV7-2; D gene: -; J gene: TRBJ2-7; clone size: -
CDR3 protein: CSARTGGDTEAFF; CDR3 DNA: TGCAGTGCTAGAACAGGGGGAGACACTGAAGCTTTCTTT; V gene: TRBV20-1; D gene: TRBD1; J gene: TRBJ1-1; clone size: -
CDR3 protein: CATSDGDRGREQYF; CDR3 DNA: TGTGCCACCAGTGATGGGGACAGGGGTCGCGAGCAGTACTTC; V gene: TRBV24-1; D gene: TRBD1; J gene: TRBJ2-7; clone size: -
CDR3 protein: CASSQGTSGRKETQYF; CDR3 DNA: TGCGCCAGCAGCCAGGGGACTAGCGGGAGAAAAGAGACCCAGTACTTC; V gene: TRBV4-1; D gene: TRBD2; J gene: TRBJ2-5; clone size: -
CDR3 protein: CATSDFSREKGYTF; CDR3 DNA: TGTGCCACCAGTGATTTCTCCAGGGAGAAGGGCTACACCTTC; V gene: TRBV24-1; D gene: -; J gene: TRBJ1-2; clone size: -
CDR3 protein: CASSLSAGKDTGELFF; CDR3 DNA: TGTGCCAGCAGCTTAAGTGCGGGAAAGGACACCGGGGAGCTGTTTTTT; V gene: TRBV7-2; D gene: -; J gene: TRBJ2-2; clone size: once
CDR3 protein: CASSLFETQYF; CDR3 DNA: TGTGCCAGCAGCTTATTTGAGACCCAGTACTTC; V gene: TRBV7-8; D gene: -; J gene: TRBJ2-5; clone size: -
CDR3 protein: CASSADRNTEAFF; CDR3 DNA: TGTGCCAGCTCAGCAGACAGGAACACTGAAGCTTTCTTT; V gene: TRBV7-3; D gene: -; J gene: TRBJ1-1; clone size: -
CDR3 protein: CATSDPGTSGGNEQFF; CDR3 DNA: TGTGCCACCAGTGACCCCGGGACTAGCGGGGGTAATGAGCAGTTCTTC; V gene: TRBV24-1; D gene: TRBD2; J gene: TRBJ2-1; clone size: -
CDR3 protein: CASSPRERISPEAFF; CDR3 DNA: TGTGCCAGCTCACCGAGAGAAAGGATCAGCCCTGAAGCTTTCTTT; V gene: TRBV18; D gene: -; J gene: TRBJ1-1; clone size: -
CDR3 protein: CASSLRVRDRGQEGETQYF; CDR3 DNA: TGTGCCAGCAGTTTAAGGGTCCGGGACAGGGGACAGGAGGGAGAGACCCAGTACTTC; V gene: TRBV27; D gene: TRBD1; J gene: TRBJ2-5; clone size: -
CDR3 protein: CASSTPLAGDTGELFF; CDR3 DNA: TGTGCCAGCAGCACACCCCTAGCGGGAGACACCGGGGAGCTGTTTTTT; V gene: TRBV28; D gene: TRBD2; J gene: TRBJ2-2; clone size: once
CDR3 protein: CASSSIVGPQHF; CDR3 DNA: TGTGCCAGCAGTTCCATAGTTGGGCCCCAGCATTTT; V gene: TRBV12-3/TRBV12-4; D gene: -; J gene: TRBJ1-5; clone size: -
CDR3 protein: CSATPGSNNEQFF; CDR3 DNA: TGCAGTGCTACCCCCGGGTCCAACAATGAGCAGTTCTTC; V gene: TRBV20-1; D gene: -; J gene: TRBJ2-1; clone size: -
CDR3 protein: CASSYRLPPGEQYF; CDR3 DNA: TGTGCCAGCAGTTACCGCCTCCCACCGGGGGAGCAGTACTTC; V gene: TRBV6-5; D gene: -; J gene: TRBJ2-7; clone size: -
CDR3 protein: CASSESRDSYGYTF; CDR3 DNA: TGTGCCAGCAGCGAATCCAGGGACAGCTATGGCTACACCTTC; V gene: TRBV7-8; D gene: TRBD1; J gene: TRBJ1-2; clone size: -
CDR3 protein: CASSLERRGGYQETQYF; CDR3 DNA: TGTGCCAGCAGCTTAGAACGGCGTGGAGGGTACCAAGAGACCCAGTACTTC; V gene: TRBV7-2; D gene: -; J gene: TRBJ2-5; clone size: -
CDR3 protein: CASSQGRNYGYTF; CDR3 DNA: TGTGCCAGCAGCCAGGGACGGAACTATGGCTACACCTTC; V gene: TRBV7-9; D gene: -; J gene: TRBJ1-2; clone size: -
CDR3 protein: CSAQGALGNEQYF; CDR3 DNA: TGCAGTGCACAGGGGGCCCTCGGGAACGAGCAGTACTTC; V gene: TRBV20-1; D gene: TRBD1; J gene: TRBJ2-7; clone size: -
CDR3 protein: CASHVGQNTEAFF; CDR3 DNA: TGTGCCAGTCACGTGGGCCAGAACACTGAAGCTTTCTTT; V gene: TRBV7-8; D gene: -; J gene: TRBJ1-1; clone size: -